This entry concerns a single T cell receptor (beta chain). The sample comes from a study of shared clonotypes between healthy human individuals. CDR3 size: 16 residues. Trimming took 0 bases from V and 5 from J; bases not matched to a gene: 4. Per germline, CDR1 SGDLS and CDR2 YYNGEE. Some clones are missing from TCRdb's copy, which holds only in-frame ones; the method was immunoSEQ multiplex PCR. The sample holds about 490,000 clones, roughly 80% seen once. Sequenced sample: PBMCs. The clonotype was recovered from a woman between 40 and 55 years old in good health. Some clones in this sample may be carry-over from other donors' samples. The chain couples TRBV9 to TRBJ2-5, with TRBD2 matching 13 bases. CDR3 nucleotides: TGTGCCAGCAGCGTAGCGGGACTAGCGGGAAGTGAGACCCAGTACTTC. As protein: CASSVAGLAGSETQYF.